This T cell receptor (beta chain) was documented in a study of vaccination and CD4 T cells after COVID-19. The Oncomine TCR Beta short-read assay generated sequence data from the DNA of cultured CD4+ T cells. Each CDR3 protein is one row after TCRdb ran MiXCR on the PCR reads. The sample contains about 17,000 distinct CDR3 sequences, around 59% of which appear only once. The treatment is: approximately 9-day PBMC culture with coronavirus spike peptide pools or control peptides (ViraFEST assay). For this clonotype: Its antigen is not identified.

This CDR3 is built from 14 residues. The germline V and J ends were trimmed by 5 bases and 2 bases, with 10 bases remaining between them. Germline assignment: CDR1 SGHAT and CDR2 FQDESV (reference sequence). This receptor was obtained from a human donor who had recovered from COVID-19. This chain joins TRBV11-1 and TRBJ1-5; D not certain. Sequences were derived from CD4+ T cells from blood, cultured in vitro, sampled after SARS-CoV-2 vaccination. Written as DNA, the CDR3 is TGTGCCAGCAGCCAAGGACTGGGCAATCAGCCCCAGCATTTT. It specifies CASSQGLGNQPQHF.